One and the same sample provided the 17 T cell receptor beta chains below, sequenced in a study of T-cell reconstitution after alpha-beta-depleted transplantation in children (dated by TCRdb to 2016 to 2018). The library was made by PCR. The data were produced on an Illumina HiSeq 2500. To normalize quantification of the TCRbeta repertoire, the TCR libraries were built with molecular barcoding that relied on unique molecular identifiers. The public reads were reanalyzed by TCRdb: fastp trimming at Q25, MiXCR alignment, in-frame beta chains only. Here each entry gathers all rows of one CDR3 protein and keeps the most common genes and DNA. The sample table holds about 400,000 distinct CDR3 sequences, of which roughly 17% were seen once. Under 30% of the sample is taken by the ten largest. The treatment or condition label corresponds to: allogeneic hematopoietic cell transplantation with graft depleted of TCRalphabeta T cells and CD19 B cells.

Sequenced here: PBMCs, mostly from graft donor cells, sampled 360 days after TCRalphabeta/CD19-depleted stem cell transplant. These receptor sequences come from a boy younger than two who had a stem cell transplant for Wiskott-Aldrich syndrome, so the T cells may come from the graft donor.

This clonotype appeared a few times. The J gene is TRBJ1-5, the V gene TRBV7-2; no reliable D call. Germline V CDR1 and CDR2: SGHTA, FQGNSA. CDR3 length: 13 amino acids. Trimming removed 5 bases at V and 6 bases at J, with 11 bases between. CDR3 nucleotides: TGTGCCAGCAGCCCATCATTGGGTCAGCCCCAGCATTTT. As protein: CASSPSLGQPQHF.

This clonotype was found a few times. This rearrangement joins TRBV12-3 or TRBV12-4 to TRBJ2-3; 10 bases match TRBD2. This CDR3 region has 16 residues. After removal of 5 bases from V and 5 bases from J, the junction contained 10 bases not matched to a gene. In nucleotides, the CDR3 is TGTGCCAGCAGTAGGCTAGCGGGAGTCCCCGGAGATACGCAGTATTTT. Its protein product is CASSRLAGVPGDTQYF.

The genes are TRBV5-1 and TRBJ2-3; D remains unclear. The germline CDR1 and CDR2 sequences are SGHRS and YFSETQ. The CDR3 spans 17 residues. The V and J ends lost 4 bases and 0 bases respectively, with 18 bases between them. CDR3 in DNA: TGCGCCAGCAGCCCCACAAGGGTCCTCCTAAGCACAGATACGCAGTATTTT. Translated: CASSPTRVLLSTDTQYF.

The chain combines TRBV4-1 with TRBJ2-7; maybe TRBD2 (6 bases). CDR1 and CDR2 (germline): MGHRA, YSYEKL. The CDR3 length is 17 residues. V was clipped by 2 bases and J by 3 bases, with 20 bases between them. The CDR3 spells CASSQQITMGGIYEQYF. CDR3 coding DNA: TGCGCCAGCAGCCAACAAATCACCATGGGCGGGATCTACGAGCAGTACTTC.

The chain carries TRBV5-1 and TRBJ2-5; D tentatively reads TRBD1 or TRBD2 (6 bases each). Trimming removed 5 bases at V and 5 bases at J, with 16 bases between. Germline loops: CDR1 SGHRS, CDR2 YFSETQ. This CDR3 contains 14 residues. CDR3 sequence reads: CASRLDGGAETQYF. The CDR3 region has the DNA TGCGCCAGCAGACTAGACGGGGGCGCGGAGACCCAGTACTTC.

The V and J genes are TRBV9 and TRBJ1-2, with 7 bases fitting TRBD1. Germline trimming cut 0 bases from V and 5 bases from J; bases unmatched to any gene: 13. Germline assignment: CDR1 SGDLS and CDR2 YYNGEE. This CDR3 has 17 residues. CDR3 amino acids: CASSVETGRSDWYGYTF. In DNA form, the CDR3 reads TGTGCCAGCAGCGTAGAGACAGGGAGGTCTGACTGGTATGGCTACACCTTC.

This chain links TRBV24-1 with TRBJ2-1; possible D gene TRBD1, 6 bases. The CDR3 covers 15 residues. Germline V gene lookup returns CDR1 KGHDR and CDR2 SFDVKD. V gave up 2 bases and J gave up 7 bases, with 14 bases separating them. The CDR3 DNA reads as TGTGCCACCAGTGATTCCCTAGGGGGTTTAAATGAGCAGTTCTTC. Translating gives CATSDSLGGLNEQFF.

The CDR3 DNA follows: TGCGCCAGCAGCCAAGGCCTGCTAGCGATCTACGAGCAGTACTTC. Translation gives CASSQGLLAIYEQYF. This chain joins TRBV4-3 and TRBJ2-7; D possibly corresponds to TRBD2 (6 bases). V was trimmed by 1 base and J by 3 bases, leaving 13 bases between them. From germline, CDR1 is LGHNA and CDR2 YSLEER. The CDR3 has 15 residues.

This clonotype was seen more than once but under ten times. The chain employs TRBV7-7 and TRBJ2-7, with 9 bases matching TRBD2. This CDR3 contains 13 residues. Germline-derived CDR1 and CDR2 are SSHAT and FNYEAQ (reference sequence). J lost 10 bases, V lost 1 base, and 5 bases had no gene match. For the CDR3, the DNA is TGTGCCAGCAGCTTAGTTCCTAGCGGGATTCAGTACTTC. This sequence encodes CASSLVPSGIQYF.

This clonotype has only a few counts. The rearrangement joins TRBV28 to TRBJ2-7, with a weak D call TRBD1 (6 bases). Germline values: CDR1 MDHEN, CDR2 SYDVKM. The CDR3 is 13 amino acids. With 6 bases removed from V and 9 bases from J, the gap between germline ends came to 18 bases. This chain's CDR3 is CASSTPIDRPQYF. CDR3 nucleotide sequence: TGTGCCAGCAGCACTCCTATCGACAGGCCGCAGTACTTC.

The chain couples TRBV12-3 or TRBV12-4 to TRBJ2-7, with 7 bases lining up with TRBD2. V lost 3 bases to trimming and J lost 2 bases; unmatched junction nucleotides: 7. The CDR3 is 15 residues long. The CDR3 nucleotides are TGTGCCAGCAGTTTCGGCGGGAGCAACGCCTACGAGCAGTACTTC. It codes for CASSFGGSNAYEQYF.

This clonotype was seen many times. The chain carries TRBV10-1 and TRBJ2-3; 8 bases agree with TRBD2. CDR3 length: 16 residues. With V trimmed by 2 bases and J by 2 bases, 6 bases remained unmatched. CDR1 and CDR2 (germline): WNHNN, SYGVQD (reference sequence). DNA for the CDR3: TGCGCCAGCAGTGAGACCCCGACTAGCGACACAGATACGCAGTATTTT. This codes for CASSETPTSDTDTQYF.

The CDR3 region has the DNA TGCAGTGCTAGCCGAGGGAAAGGAAACACCATATATTTT. Translating gives CSASRGKGNTIYF. The V and J genes are TRBV20-1 and TRBJ1-3; D is undetermined. CDR1 DFQATT and CDR2 SNEGSKA come from the germline V gene (reference sequence). V lost 3 bases, J lost 4 bases, and 10 bases lay in between. The CDR3 extends over 13 amino acids.

J is TRBJ1-4 and V is TRBV27; D call uncertain. The ends were cut back, 1 base at V and 12 bases at J, with 12 bases in the middle. CDR1 is MNHEY, CDR2 SMNVEV, per germline (reference sequence). The CDR3 covers 13 residues. CDR3 nucleotide sequence: TGTGCCAGCAGTTTATTCTCAAGGACGGAACTGTTTTTT. It codes for CASSLFSRTELFF.

This clonotype was seen once. The chain employs TRBV20-1 and TRBJ2-2; weak D call: TRBD2 (6 bases). V gave up 4 bases and J gave up 3 bases, with 12 bases separating them. The CDR3 has 14 amino acids. CDR1 is DFQATT and CDR2 is SNEGSKA in the germline V gene (reference sequence). CDR3 sequence: CSAMAGRYTGELFF. The DNA of the CDR3 is TGCAGTGCTATGGCGGGGAGGTACACCGGGGAGCTGTTTTTT.

This clonotype was recorded a few times. The V gene is TRBV12-3 or TRBV12-4, the J gene TRBJ2-3; 10 bases align to TRBD2. The CDR3 is made up of 17 amino acids. The V gene end was trimmed by 6 bases and the J gene end by 5 bases; junction bases not matched to a gene: 14. The CDR3 nucleotides are TGTGCCAGCAGCTATAAAGCGGGAGGGCCTCGAGGAGATACGCAGTATTTT. It codes for CASSYKAGGPRGDTQYF.

This clonotype was observed many times. This sequence joins TRBV7-9 and TRBJ2-3, with TRBD2 identical over 9 bases. In germline, CDR1 is SEHNR, CDR2 FQNEAQ (reference sequence). The CDR3 length is 16 residues. V shed 2 bases and J 0 bases; nucleotides not matched to a gene: 3. DNA for the CDR3: TGTGCCAGCAGCTTACTAACTAGCGGGAGCACAGATACGCAGTATTTT. Translated, it gives CASSLLTSGSTDTQYF.